Shown below are 32 T cell receptor beta chains from a single sample sequenced in a study of T-cell reconstitution after alpha-beta-depleted transplantation in children. TCRbeta library construction was performed incorporating unique molecular identifiers. From the PCR reads, TCRdb called clonotypes with MiXCR, one entry per CDR3 protein. The profile shows approximately 500,000 distinct CDR3 sequences, more than 9% of them singletons. The specimen was PBMCs, collected before TCRalphabeta/CD19-depleted stem cell transplant. These receptors came from a child younger than 10 with inherited bone marrow failure, due to receive a stem cell transplant.

This clonotype was detected ten times or more. J is TRBJ2-1 and V is TRBV24-1; D is uncertain. Germline CDR1 and CDR2: KGHDR and SFDVKD. V was cut by 5 bases and J by 13 bases, with 11 bases left in between. This CDR3 region has 11 residues. The DNA of the CDR3 is TGTGCCACCAGTGTCCGCGGCCAACAGTTCTTC. The encoded protein is CATSVRGQQFF.

There are many counts of this clonotype. The J gene is TRBJ2-5, the V gene TRBV6-2 or TRBV6-3; tentative D call: TRBD1 (6 bases). In germline, CDR1 is MNHEY, CDR2 SVGEGT. The CDR3 extends over 14 amino acids. V was shortened by 7 bases and J by 3 bases, with 15 bases between the two germline ends. The DNA of the CDR3 is TGTGCCAGCACCGACAGGAGACCAAAAGAGACCCAGTACTTC. Protein: CASTDRRPKETQYF.

In this sample, this clonotype turned up a few times. This chain links TRBV20-1 with TRBJ2-7; D gene uncertain. The V end lost 3 bases, the J end lost 7 bases, and 13 bases lay between the germline ends. In germline, CDR1 is DFQATT, CDR2 SNEGSKA (reference sequence). The CDR3 extends over 12 amino acids. The CDR3, as DNA: TGCAGTGCTAGGGTCCTAGAACGAGAGCAGTACTTC. Protein product: CSARVLEREQYF.

The chain links TRBV30 to TRBJ2-7; 8 nucleotides align to TRBD1. Trimming cost V 7 bases and J 2 bases; bases outside gene matches: 7. Germline V gene lookup returns CDR1 GTSNPN and CDR2 SVGIG (reference sequence). There are 13 residues in the CDR3. This CDR3 reads CALNRGTPYEQYF. In DNA, the CDR3 is TGTGCCTTGAACAGGGGGACGCCCTACGAGCAGTACTTC.

Ten or more counts support this clonotype. V gene TRBV15 combines with J gene TRBJ2-5; D may match TRBD1 or TRBD2 (6 bases each). The CDR3 is 17 amino acids. CDR1 is LNHNV, CDR2 YYDKDF, per germline (reference sequence). V was clipped by 4 bases and J by 0 bases, with 18 bases between them. CDR3 sequence reads: CATSINRGPRYQETQYF. DNA of the CDR3: TGTGCCACCAGCATCAATCGGGGGCCAAGGTACCAAGAGACCCAGTACTTC.

This clonotype was detected many times. This chain joins TRBV20-1 and TRBJ2-4; no firm D call. The V and J ends lost 6 bases and 0 bases respectively, with 15 bases between them. The CDR3 is 15 amino acids. The germline CDR1 and CDR2 sequences are DFQATT and SNEGSKA (reference sequence). CDR3 in DNA: TGCAGTGCAACAGACCCGATTTTAGCCAAAAACATTCAGTACTTC. Translated: CSATDPILAKNIQYF.

This clonotype has ten or more counts. The chain combines TRBV7-9 with TRBJ1-2; no clear D. This CDR3 comprises 15 residues. The germline V gene encodes CDR1 SEHNR and CDR2 FQNEAQ (reference sequence). V lost 5 bases and J 0 bases, leaving 13 bases between the germline ends. CDR3 amino acids: CASSPGGLPNYGYTF. CDR3 nucleotides: TGTGCCAGCAGCCCCGGTGGCCTCCCTAACTATGGCTACACCTTC. Looking up the rest from reference TRBV7-9 and TRBJ1-2 gives the full variable domain: DTGVSQNPRHKITKRGQNVTFRCDPISEHNRLYWYRQTLGQGPEFLTYFQNEAQLEKSRLLSDRFSAERPKGSFSTLEIQRTEQGDSAMYLCASSPGGLPNYGYTFGSGTRLTVV.

This clonotype was seen repeatedly, ten times or more. J is TRBJ2-7 and V is TRBV21-1. TRBV21-1 is annotated as a pseudogene. The CDR3 has 13 residues. The CDR3 sequence: CASRFDRSYEQYF. The CDR3 DNA reads TGTGCCAGCAGATTTGACAGGTCCTACGAGCAGTACTTC.

There are many counts of this clonotype. This chain connects TRBV4-1 to TRBJ1-1; D is unresolved. The germline gives CDR1 MGHRA, CDR2 YSYEKL. Trimming left V 3 bases short and J 5 bases short, with 16 bases between. The CDR3 length is 15 residues. The CDR3 DNA is TGCGCCAGCAGCCACATCCGCGGGCGCGGGACTGAAGCTTTCTTT. It is translated as CASSHIRGRGTEAFF.

In this sample, this clonotype turned up many times. The chain combines TRBV4-1 with TRBJ2-5; 9 bases align to TRBD2. Germline V gene sequence: CDR1 MGHRA, CDR2 YSYEKL. This CDR3 has 17 amino acids. Trimming at V came to 3 bases and at J to 1 base, leaving 9 bases not matched to a gene. The CDR3 here is CASSQDQRLAAQETQYF. CDR3 in DNA: TGCGCCAGCAGCCAGGACCAGAGACTAGCGGCCCAAGAGACCCAGTACTTC.

This clonotype was detected many times. The chain recombines TRBV20-1 with TRBJ2-7; no firm D call. V was pared by 1 base and J by 2 bases, with 9 bases between. The CDR3 has 13 residues. Germline lookup yields CDR1 DFQATT and CDR2 SNEGSKA (reference sequence). CDR3 DNA sequence: TGCAGTGCTAGAGGGGCGGACCCCTACGAGCAGTACTTC. As protein: CSARGADPYEQYF.

The rearrangement uses TRBV27 and TRBJ2-7; a weak D match, TRBD2 (6 bases). The CDR3 contains 16 residues. Germline V CDR1 and CDR2: MNHEY, SMNVEV (reference sequence). Trimming shortened V by 5 bases and J by 5 bases, and 22 bases separated the two germline ends. The CDR3 is CASSINRDWLWNEQYF. In DNA form, the CDR3 reads TGTGCCAGCAGTATAAACCGGGACTGGCTTTGGAACGAGCAGTACTTC.

This clonotype was observed many times. The V and J genes are TRBV20-1 and TRBJ2-5, with TRBD2 identical over 8 bases. Unmatched junction bases numbered 10, after V lost 5 bases and J lost 2 bases. Germline assignment: CDR1 DFQATT and CDR2 SNEGSKA (reference sequence). The CDR3 runs 15 residues. For the CDR3, the DNA is TGCAGTGCTTCCACCCCGGGACTAGGACAAGAGACCCAGTACTTC. Translated, it gives CSASTPGLGQETQYF.

J is TRBJ2-3 and V is TRBV6-1; tentative D call: TRBD1 (6 bases). This CDR3 is 14 amino acids long. Germline lookup yields CDR1 MNHNS and CDR2 SASEGT. V dropped 7 bases and J dropped 2 bases, with 13 bases sitting between them. CDR3 coding DNA: TGTGCCAGCAAGCAGGGGCCGATCACAGATACGCAGTATTTT. Translating it yields CASKQGPITDTQYF.

The gene calls are TRBV12-3 or TRBV12-4 and TRBJ2-1, with D hard to call. The CDR3 is made up of 15 amino acids. V lost 6 bases to trimming and J lost 0 bases, with 12 bases between them. CDR3 coding DNA: TGTGCCAGCAGGCGGACCGTGAGCTCCTACAATGAGCAGTTCTTC. Residues: CASRRTVSSYNEQFF.

This clonotype was detected ten times or more. V is TRBV4-1 and J is TRBJ2-1; no firm D call. CDR3 length: 12 amino acids. CDR1 is MGHRA, CDR2 YSYEKL, per germline. V was clipped by 5 bases and J by 7 bases, with 9 bases between them. The CDR3 DNA reads TGCGCCAGCAGCAGGGTTTCTAATGAGCAGTTCTTC. It yields the protein CASSRVSNEQFF.

This clonotype was found many times. J is TRBJ2-1 and V is TRBV29-1; D gene unclear. V lost 6 bases, J lost 0 bases, and 12 bases lay in between. In germline, CDR1 is SQVTM, CDR2 ANQGSEA. The CDR3 sequence is 14 residues long. The CDR3 region is CSVVQPSSYNEQFF. For the CDR3, the DNA is TGCAGCGTCGTACAACCTAGCTCCTACAATGAGCAGTTCTTC.

This clonotype has a count of ten or more. The J gene is TRBJ1-2, the V gene TRBV12-3 or TRBV12-4; weak D call: TRBD1 (5 bases). V lost 7 bases and J lost 3, with 15 bases in between. The CDR3 loop spans 14 amino acids. The DNA for the CDR3 is TGTGCCAGCACCCGAGGCAGGGAGGACTATGGCTACACCTTC. Amino acids: CASTRGREDYGYTF.

This clonotype was seen many times. The rearrangement joins TRBV27 to TRBJ2-7; 7 positions match TRBD1. The CDR3 totals 15 residues. Germline CDR1 reads MNHEY; CDR2 reads SMNVEV (reference sequence). The V segment lost 8 bases and the J segment 6 bases; nucleotides outside the gene matches: 16. In nucleotides, the CDR3 is TGTGCCAGCCAGCAATCGGGCAGGGGGTCTCGCGAGCAGTACTTC. It translates to CASQQSGRGSREQYF.

This clonotype was counted many times. The chain employs TRBV10-3 and TRBJ2-5; a possible D gene is TRBD2 (5 bases). The germline V gene has CDR1 ENHRY and CDR2 SYGVKD. V lost 0 bases and J 1 base, leaving 15 bases between the germline ends. The CDR3 is 17 residues long. This CDR3 is CAISESKSGRPQETQYF. The CDR3 bases are TGTGCCATCAGTGAGTCGAAATCGGGAAGGCCCCAAGAGACCCAGTACTTC.

This clonotype appeared a single time. The CDR3 loop reads CAWSPGLAVNTQYF. DNA for the CDR3: TGTGCCTGGAGCCCGGGACTAGCGGTAAATACGCAGTATTTT. The V and J genes are TRBV30 and TRBJ2-3, with TRBD2 matching 11 bases. The CDR3 consists of 14 residues. The V gene's germline CDR1 is GTSNPN and CDR2 SVGIG (reference sequence). J gave up 7 bases and V 3 bases, and 6 bases lay outside the gene matches.

This clonotype was counted between two and nine times. This chain uses TRBV6-5 with TRBJ2-1; tentatively, D is TRBD1 (5 bases). This CDR3 has 12 residues. Trimming pared 3 bases from V and 9 bases from J, leaving 9 bases between. The germline V gene encodes CDR1 MNHEY and CDR2 SVGAGI. In DNA form, the CDR3 reads TGTGCCAGCAGTTATTCTCAGGGTGAGCAGTTCTTC. This sequence encodes CASSYSQGEQFF.

This clonotype was counted ten times or more. The gene calls are TRBV6-5 and TRBJ2-7, with D tentatively TRBD2 (6 bases). The CDR3 sequence is 16 residues long. CDR1 is MNHEY, CDR2 SVGAGI, per germline. Trimming stripped 0 bases from V and 0 bases from J, with 12 bases between. The CDR3 bases are TGTGCCAGCAGTTACTCCGGGGAGGTGGGCTCCTACGAGCAGTACTTC. Translating gives CASSYSGEVGSYEQYF.

This clonotype was counted at least ten times. The chain carries TRBV4-3 and TRBJ2-3, with D perhaps TRBD2 (5 bases). This CDR3 has 16 residues. V lost 3 bases and J lost 0, with 13 bases in between. The germline V gene encodes CDR1 LGHNA and CDR2 YSLEER. CDR3 coding DNA: TGCGCCAGCAGCCAGTTAGAGGGTCCTAGCACAGATACGCAGTATTTT. Protein sequence: CASSQLEGPSTDTQYF.

This clonotype has a count of ten or more. The chain couples TRBV20-1 to TRBJ1-4; D unresolved. The CDR3 is 14 residues long. V lost 1 base and J lost 0, with 6 bases in between. CDR1 is DFQATT, CDR2 SNEGSKA, per germline (reference sequence). CDR3 sequence: CSARADSTNEKLFF. CDR3 DNA sequence: TGCAGTGCTAGAGCCGATTCAACTAATGAAAAACTGTTTTTT.

Ten or more counts support this clonotype. The V call is TRBV6-2 or TRBV6-3, the J call TRBJ2-3, with D tentatively TRBD1 (6 bases). The CDR3 consists of 16 residues. Germline values: CDR1 MNHEY, CDR2 SVGEGT. V dropped 6 bases and J dropped 5 bases, with 21 bases sitting between them. CDR3 coding DNA: TGTGCCAGCAGATCCTTTGAACAGGGTCGGGGAGATACGCAGTATTTT. Residues: CASRSFEQGRGDTQYF.

At least ten counts were recorded for this clonotype. This sequence joins TRBV14 and TRBJ2-1; D unclear. The CDR3 covers 14 residues. V lost 4 bases and J 7 bases, leaving 14 bases between the germline ends. Germline loops: CDR1 SGHDN, CDR2 FVKESK. Here the CDR3 DNA reads TGTGCCAGCAGCCCAGATTTGGCCCGTAATGAGCAGTTCTTC. It is translated as CASSPDLARNEQFF.

J is TRBJ2-1 and V is TRBV20-1; the match to TRBD2 covers 15 bases. CDR1 is DFQATT and CDR2 is SNEGSKA in the germline V gene (reference sequence). Trimming cost V 6 bases and J 7 bases; bases outside gene matches: 4. This CDR3 has 14 residues. The CDR3 reads CSAWTSGGGNEQFF. In DNA, the CDR3 is TGCAGTGCATGGACTAGCGGGGGGGGAAATGAGCAGTTCTTC.

The chain has TRBV5-1 and TRBJ2-1, with 10 positions matching TRBD2. From germline, CDR1 is SGHRS and CDR2 YFSETQ. V was pared by 4 bases and J by 4 bases, with 14 bases of the junction left unmatched. The CDR3 is 18 residues long. Written as DNA, the CDR3 is TGCGCCAGCAGCCCCGTTATTCTAGCGGGAGCTTCTTACAATGAGCAGTTCTTC. Translated, it gives CASSPVILAGASYNEQFF. The variable domain in full, completed from reference TRBV5-1 and TRBJ2-1, reads KAGVTQTPRYLIKTRGQQVTLSCSPISGHRSVSWYQQTPGQGLQFLFEYFSETQRNKGNFPGRFSGRQFSNSRSEMNVSTLELGDSALYLCASSPVILAGASYNEQFFGPGTRLTVL.

This clonotype was observed many times. The CDR3 loop is CSATRIRGEQYF. The CDR3 coding sequence is TGCAGTGCTACTAGGATCCGCGGGGAGCAGTACTTC. The chain employs TRBV20-1 and TRBJ2-7, with TRBD2 as a possible D gene (5 bases). Per germline, CDR1 DFQATT and CDR2 SNEGSKA (reference sequence). CDR3 length: 12 amino acids. Trimming removed 4 bases from V and 7 bases from J, with 14 bases in between.

This clonotype occurred a few times. The chain recombines TRBV28 with TRBJ2-7; TRBD1 matches at 7 bases. The CDR3 is 15 amino acids. The J segment lost 2 bases and the V segment lost 4 bases, leaving 8 bases of the junction unmatched. CDR1 MDHEN and CDR2 SYDVKM come from the germline V gene. CDR3 in DNA: TGTGCCAGCAGTTCCACCGGGACAGTCGCCTACGAGCAGTACTTC. It codes for CASSSTGTVAYEQYF.

This clonotype was detected many times. The rearrangement links TRBV4-2 to TRBJ2-1; 11 bases map to TRBD2. The CDR3 is made up of 15 amino acids. Trimming removed 1 base from V and 12 bases from J; junction bases left unmatched: 8. Germline values: CDR1 LGHNA, CDR2 YNFKEQ. The CDR3 DNA is TGTGCCAGCAGCCAAGGGGCGCTTCTAGCGGGAGGGCAGTTCTTC. Its translation is CASSQGALLAGGQFF.